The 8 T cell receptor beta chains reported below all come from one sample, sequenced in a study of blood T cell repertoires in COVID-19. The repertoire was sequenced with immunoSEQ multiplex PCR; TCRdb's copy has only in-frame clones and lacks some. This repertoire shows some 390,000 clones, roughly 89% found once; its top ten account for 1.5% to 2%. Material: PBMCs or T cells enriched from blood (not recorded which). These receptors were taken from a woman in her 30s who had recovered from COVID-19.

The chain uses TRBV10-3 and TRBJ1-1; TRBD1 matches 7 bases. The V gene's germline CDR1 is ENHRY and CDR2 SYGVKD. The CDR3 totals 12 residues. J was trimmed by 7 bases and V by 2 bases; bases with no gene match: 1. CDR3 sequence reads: CAISEGDSEAFF. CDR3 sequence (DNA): TGTGCCATCAGTGAGGGGGACAGTGAAGCTTTCTTT.

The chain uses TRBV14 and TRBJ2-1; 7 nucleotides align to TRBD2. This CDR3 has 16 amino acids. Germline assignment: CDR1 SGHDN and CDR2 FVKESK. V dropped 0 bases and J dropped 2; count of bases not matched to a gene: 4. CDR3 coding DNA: TGTGCCAGCAGCCAAGATCGAGCGGGGCCCTACAATGAGCAGTTCTTC. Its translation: CASSQDRAGPYNEQFF.

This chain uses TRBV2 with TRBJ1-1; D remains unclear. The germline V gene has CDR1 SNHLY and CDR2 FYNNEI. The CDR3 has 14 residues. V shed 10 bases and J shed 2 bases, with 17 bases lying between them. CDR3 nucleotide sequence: TGTGCCAACCAAGACCGGGAGAGAAACACTGAAGCTTTCTTT. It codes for CANQDRERNTEAFF.

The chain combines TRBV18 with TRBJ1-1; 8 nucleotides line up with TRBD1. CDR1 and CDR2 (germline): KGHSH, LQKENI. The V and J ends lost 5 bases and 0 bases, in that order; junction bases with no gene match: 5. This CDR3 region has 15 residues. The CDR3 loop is CASSAGQGLNTEAFF. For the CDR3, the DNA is TGTGCCAGCTCAGCCGGACAGGGATTGAACACTGAAGCTTTCTTT.

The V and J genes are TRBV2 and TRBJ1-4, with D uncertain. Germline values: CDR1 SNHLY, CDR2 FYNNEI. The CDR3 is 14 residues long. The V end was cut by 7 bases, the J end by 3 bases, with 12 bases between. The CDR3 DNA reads TGTGCCAGCACAGGTGTTTTTGCTAATGAAAAACTGTTTTTT. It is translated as CASTGVFANEKLFF.

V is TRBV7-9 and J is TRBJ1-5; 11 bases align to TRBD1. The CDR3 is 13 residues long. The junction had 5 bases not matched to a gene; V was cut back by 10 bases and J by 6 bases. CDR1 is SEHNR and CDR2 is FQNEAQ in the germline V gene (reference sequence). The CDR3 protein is CATGTGGGQPQHF. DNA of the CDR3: TGTGCCACCGGGACAGGGGGAGGTCAGCCCCAGCATTTT.

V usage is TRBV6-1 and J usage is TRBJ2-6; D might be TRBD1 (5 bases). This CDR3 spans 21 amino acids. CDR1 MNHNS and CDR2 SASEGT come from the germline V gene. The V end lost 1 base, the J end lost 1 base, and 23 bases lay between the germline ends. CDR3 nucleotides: TGTGCCAGCAGTGAAGTGCACAGACCTAGTGGAAGGGGTTCTGGGGCCAACGTCCTGACTTTC. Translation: CASSEVHRPSGRGSGANVLTF.

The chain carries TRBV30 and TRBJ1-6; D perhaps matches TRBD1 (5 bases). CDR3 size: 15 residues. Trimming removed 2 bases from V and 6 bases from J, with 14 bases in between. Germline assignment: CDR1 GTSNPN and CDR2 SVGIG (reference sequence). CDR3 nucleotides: TGTGCCTGGAGTAAGGGGCTCCAGATTAATTCACCCCTCCACTTT. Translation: CAWSKGLQINSPLHF.